This is a list of T cell receptor beta chains from one sample in a study of OX40 agonist ivuxolimab in advanced cancers. Using immunoSEQ multiplex PCR, the repertoire was profiled, and TCRdb retains in-frame clones only, with some absent. The sample contains approximately 61,000 clones, about 89% of which appear only once. The starting material was CD4+ or CD8+ T cells sorted from blood, obtained in a trial of the OX40 agonist ivuxolimab. The receptor source for this set is an adult with an advanced solid tumor such as melanoma, head and neck, liver or kidney cancer. Both conserved end residues are part of each CDR3. Fields, in order: J gene, D gene, V gene, CDR3 protein, CDR3 DNA. A D gene is named only where the DNA matches it firmly.

>TRBJ2-4|TRBD1|TRBV6-1
CASSGGTGGTLAKNIQYF
TGTGCCAGCAGTGGGGGGACAGGGGGGACATTGGCCAAAAACATTCAGTACTTC
>TRBJ1-1|TRBD1|TRBV30
CAWSYPPGQGDEAFF
TGTGCCTGGAGTTATCCTCCGGGACAGGGCGATGAAGCTTTCTTT
>TRBJ2-7|TRBD1|TRBV27
CASSDRQGAMGEQYF
TGTGCCAGCAGCGATCGACAGGGGGCGATGGGCGAGCAGTACTTC
>TRBJ2-7|NA|TRBV5-6
CASSSLPRRVRSYEQYF
TGTGCCAGCAGCTCGCTCCCCCGCAGGGTGAGGTCCTACGAGCAGTACTTC
>TRBJ2-7|NA|TRBV5-5
CASSYSPDRDGSYEQYF
TGTGCCAGCAGCTACTCCCCCGATAGGGACGGCTCCTACGAGCAGTACTTC
>TRBJ2-3|TRBD2|TRBV4-1
CTSSQDFRLAGGRTDTQYF
TGCACCAGCAGCCAAGATTTTAGGCTAGCGGGGGGTCGCACAGATACGCAGTATTTT
>TRBJ1-2|NA|TRBV16
CASSQWGRAIANYGYTF
TGTGCCAGCAGCCAATGGGGCAGGGCGATAGCTAACTATGGCTACACCTTC
>TRBJ1-2|NA|TRBV7-2
CASSLRSGDYGYTF
TGTGCCAGCAGCTTAAGGTCAGGGGACTATGGCTACACCTTC
>TRBJ2-7|NA|TRBV18
CASSLEGYEQYF
TGTGCCAGCTCTCTTGAAGGCTACGAGCAGTACTTC
>TRBJ1-1|TRBD1|TRBV6-6
CASSYRAGGTEAFF
TGTGCCAGCAGTTACAGGGCAGGGGGGACTGAAGCTTTCTTT